One and the same sample provided the 4 T cell receptor beta chains below, sequenced in a study of blood T cell repertoires in COVID-19. Libraries were prepared by immunoSEQ multiplex PCR; TCRdb keeps only in-frame clonotypes and omits some of them. The table includes around 70,000 clones, 91% detected once. The sample taken for sequencing was peripheral blood. The source of these receptors is a human donor in a cohort sampled during active COVID-19.

The chain is built from TRBV9 and TRBJ2-1; 10 bases map to TRBD2. This CDR3 contains 14 residues. Germline-derived CDR1 and CDR2 are SGDLS and YYNGEE. The V segment lost 3 bases and the J segment 8 bases; nucleotides outside the gene matches: 5. CDR3 amino acids: CASSGSGRADEQFF. CDR3 bases: TGTGCCAGCAGCGGAAGCGGGAGGGCGGATGAGCAGTTCTTC.

The chain links TRBV9 to TRBJ2-2; D is unclear. The V gene's germline CDR1 is SGDLS and CDR2 YYNGEE. The V end lost 0 bases, the J end lost 3 bases, and 3 bases lay between the germline ends. This CDR3 is built from 13 residues. The CDR3 coding sequence is TGTGCCAGCAGCGTAGCCGACACCGGGGAGCTGTTTTTT. Translation: CASSVADTGELFF.

CDR3 loop: CASSFRTDTQYF. DNA for the CDR3: TGTGCCAGCAGCTTCAGGACAGATACGCAGTATTTT. The V call is TRBV5-4, the J call TRBJ2-3; D gene unclear. There are 12 residues in the CDR3. The germline V and J ends were trimmed by 2 bases and 3 bases, with 4 bases remaining between them. Germline CDR1 reads SGHNT; CDR2 reads YYREEE (reference sequence).

V is TRBV11-2 and J is TRBJ1-5; the D is unclear. The CDR3 is 15 residues long. The germline CDR1 and CDR2 sequences are SGHAT and FQNNGV. Trimming pared 0 bases from V and 4 bases from J, leaving 10 bases between. CDR3: CASSLDLGRNQPQHF. The CDR3 DNA reads TGTGCCAGCAGCTTAGATTTGGGCAGAAATCAGCCCCAGCATTTT. The full variable domain, completed using reference TRBV11-2 and TRBJ1-5, is EAGVAQSPRYKIIEKRQSVAFWCNPISGHATLYWYQQILGQGPKLLIQFQNNGVVDDSQLPKDRFSAERLKGVDSTLKIQPAKLEDSAVYLCASSLDLGRNQPQHFGDGTRLSIL.